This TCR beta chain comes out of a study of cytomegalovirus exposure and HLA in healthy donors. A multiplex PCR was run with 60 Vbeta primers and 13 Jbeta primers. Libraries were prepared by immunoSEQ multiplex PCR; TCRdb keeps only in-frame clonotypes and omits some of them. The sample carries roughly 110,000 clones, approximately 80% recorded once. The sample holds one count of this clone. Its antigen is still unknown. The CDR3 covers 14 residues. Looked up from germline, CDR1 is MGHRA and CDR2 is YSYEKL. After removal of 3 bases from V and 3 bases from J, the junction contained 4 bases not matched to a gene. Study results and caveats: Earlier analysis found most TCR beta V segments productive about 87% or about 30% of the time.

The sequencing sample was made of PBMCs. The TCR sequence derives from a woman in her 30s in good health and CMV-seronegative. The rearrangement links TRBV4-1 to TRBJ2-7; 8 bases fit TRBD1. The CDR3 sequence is CASSQGDRLYEQYF. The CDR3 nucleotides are TGCGCCAGCAGCCAGGGGGACAGGCTCTACGAGCAGTACTTC.